The entry below describes one TCR beta chain. Its antigen target is currently unknown. Within one base of it there is no much larger clone, and no base qualities were kept. Library generation was performed with 5' RACE. Reads for this sample came from an Illumina HiSeq 2500. A second PCR of roughly 7 to 11 cycles was run with a J-beta primer mix and a sample-barcoded 5' primer. A template-switch 5' adaptor carrying 12 random nucleotides introduced a unique molecular identifier onto each TCR beta cDNA molecule. Each sample yielded at least 2.5 million CDR3-containing paired-end reads. All of the RNA was converted into first-strand cDNA using the Mint cDNA synthesis kit, with a TRBC-specific oligonucleotide serving as the primer. Following uracil-DNA glycosylase treatment, a first 18-cycle PCR with universal primers M1SS and BC2_uni_R was performed on all cDNA. As for the original processing: Each sample was normalized by randomly selecting 1 million high-quality reads, each carrying a distinct molecular identifier. Reads sharing molecular identifiers were discarded rather than binned into consensus sequences. CDR3 identification, clonotype clustering and error correction used MiTCR with a Q25 quality threshold and the strictest error-elimination algorithm. A nonparametric unseen species model with Euler transformation was used to estimate lower-bound total TCR beta diversity. TCRdb cleaned the public reads at Q25 with fastp, built clones with MiXCR and kept in-frame beta chains. Every distinct CDR3 protein forms one entry, paired with its most common genes and DNA. TCRdb's processing, not the authors' own work, is the source of the V and J calls. The sample profile shows about 1.4 million distinct CDR3 sequences; roughly 64% of them were found once. The ten largest clones represent roughly 6.3% of the sample.

The CDR3 sequence holds 12 residues, the cysteine and phenylalanine included. Of the read, only the CDR3 DNA is kept; its 36 bases are in frame from base 1. The germline V gene (reference sequence) gives CDR1 as DFQATT and CDR2 as SNEGSKA. V is cut by 4 bases and J by 3 bases, and the space between the germline ends is 10 bases. The donors were roughly 39 Caucasian individuals from Russia, aged roughly 6 to 95 years, who were systemically healthy. Around 9.9 milliliters of peripheral blood were collected from each donor into EDTA-treated Vacutainer tubes. Ficoll-Paque density-gradient centrifugation was used to isolate PBMCs, with at least 7 million per sample. Trizol reagent was used to extract total RNA from the PBMCs, yielding at least 6 micrograms per sample. For every donor, an aliquot of PBMCs went through flow cytometry to measure the percentages of naive CD45RAhigh/CD27high T cells. This specimen comes from a study of blood T cells in healthy people across ages (dated by TCRdb to the mid-2010s). The study in broad terms: In model experiments, template switching captured roughly one uniquely barcoded TCR beta cDNA molecule for every two T cells. The study measured age-related changes in TCR beta repertoire diversity using deep sequencing normalized with unique cDNA molecular identifiers. Four age groups were formed from the donors: young (average roughly 15 years), middle-aged (approximately 40), aged (roughly 58) and long-lived (around 80). To avoid experimental bias, donors of different ages were randomly spread across the sequencing lanes. Using the same blood draw, the study looked at two additional independent replicas of 1 million unique cDNA reads for two donors, one aged 18 to 30 and the other aged 80 or older.

On the study overall, not on this receptor specifically: Total diversity estimates from one million sequenced T cells were considered lower bounds and underestimates. The percentage of naive T cells measured by flow cytometry correlated strongly with observed TCR beta diversity. Donor CMV infection status was unknown, potentially confounding age-related changes in expanded clonotypes. Because profiling used bulk unsorted PBMCs, naive and antigen-experienced compartments could not be compared conclusively. Observed TCR beta diversity per million T cells fell roughly linearly with age, and a significant reduction was already apparent by age about 36. Compared with the aged group, the long-lived group had more naive CD4+ T cells, fewer expanded clones and increased TCR diversity, a pattern suggesting age selection.

Recombination linked TRBV20-1 to TRBJ2-7, and TRBD1 may be the D gene, going by 5 matching bases. The sequence was collected from a man between 18 and 35 years old in good health. Sequenced: blood. The nucleotide sequence reads as follows: TGCAGTGCTAAAAAAGGGGTCTACGAGCAGTACTTC. It translates to CSAKKGVYEQYF.